A single sample is the source of the 13 T cell receptor beta chains below, sequenced in a study of OX40 agonist ivuxolimab in advanced cancers. The method was immunoSEQ multiplex PCR; TCRdb's version includes in-frame clones alone and lacks a portion of them. The sample has tens of thousands of clones; approximately 92% are singletons. The specimen comprised CD4+ or CD8+ T cells sorted from blood, sampled in a trial of the OX40 agonist ivuxolimab. The receptor source for this set is an adult with an advanced solid tumor such as melanoma, head and neck, liver or kidney cancer.

The CDR3 region has the DNA TGTGCCAGTAGTATACAGTCCCAGCCCCAGCATTTT. It yields the protein CASSIQSQPQHF. The chain combines TRBV19 with TRBJ1-5; D is unresolved. The CDR3 consists of 12 residues. V was shortened by 2 bases and J by 7 bases, with 6 bases between the two germline ends. The germline gives CDR1 LNHDA, CDR2 SQIVND (reference sequence).

The count of this clone is one. The rearrangement uses TRBV6-4 and TRBJ2-2; D remains ambiguous. Per the germline V gene, CDR1 is MRHNA and CDR2 is SNTAGT. Trimming shortened V by 6 bases and J by 2 bases, and 1 base separated the two germline ends. The CDR3 contains 11 residues. The CDR3 spells CASRNTGELFF. CDR3 bases: TGTGCCAGCAGAAACACCGGGGAGCTGTTTTTT.

The V and J genes are TRBV5-6 and TRBJ1-1; 7 bases are a match to TRBD1. The CDR3 contains 15 residues. The J segment lost 1 base and the V segment lost 4 bases, leaving 7 bases of the junction unmatched. CDR1 and CDR2 (germline): SGHDT, YYEEEE. In DNA, the CDR3 is TGTGCCAGCAGCCCCACAGGGGCAGAGAACACTGAAGCTTTCTTT. Its protein product is CASSPTGAENTEAFF.

This chain joins TRBV19 and TRBJ2-1, with TRBD2 matching over 8 bases. This CDR3 has 15 amino acids. V trimming: 10 bases; J trimming: 10 bases; junction bases outside the gene matches: 18. The germline V gene has CDR1 LNHDA and CDR2 SQIVND (reference sequence). DNA for the CDR3: TGTGCCACCGGGGGGGACTGGGCCCCCGTCGCGGAGCAGTTCTTC. It translates to CATGGDWAPVAEQFF.

The chain uses TRBV7-3 and TRBJ2-2; D tentatively fits TRBD1 or TRBD2 (5 bases each). The V gene lost 2 bases and the J gene lost 4 bases, with 11 bases spanning the gap. The CDR3 spans 15 residues. Germline CDR1 is SGHTA and CDR2 is FQGTGA. The CDR3 spells CASSLRGDGTGELFF. For the CDR3, the DNA is TGTGCCAGCAGCTTACGGGGCGACGGCACCGGGGAGCTGTTTTTT. The complete variable domain, with remaining parts taken from reference TRBV7-3 and TRBJ2-2, reads GAGVSQTPSNKVTEKGKYVELRCDPISGHTALYWYRQSLGQGPEFLIYFQGTGAADDSGLPNDRFFAVRPEGSVSTLKIQRTERGDSAVYLCASSLRGDGTGELFFGEGSRLTVL.

The gene calls are TRBV19 and TRBJ1-1; tentative D call: TRBD1 (5 bases). The CDR3 is made up of 13 amino acids. V was pared by 6 bases and J by 1 base, with 9 bases between. Germline values: CDR1 LNHDA, CDR2 SQIVND (reference sequence). The CDR3 here is CASSRTGNTEAFF. The CDR3 nucleotides are TGTGCCAGTAGCCGTACAGGGAACACTGAAGCTTTCTTT.

The V and J genes are TRBV28 and TRBJ1-5; no clear D. The CDR3 totals 15 residues. Per the germline V gene, CDR1 is MDHEN and CDR2 is SYDVKM. The ends were cut back, 5 bases at V and 4 bases at J, with 15 bases in the middle. The CDR3 loop reads CASSSQRVGNQPQHF. Here the CDR3 DNA reads TGTGCCAGCAGTAGCCAGAGGGTAGGGAATCAGCCCCAGCATTTT.

V gene TRBV6-6 combines with J gene TRBJ1-5; 10 bases agree with TRBD1. Germline loops: CDR1 MNHNY, CDR2 SVGAGI (reference sequence). CDR3 length: 14 residues. The V and J ends lost 8 bases and 1 base, in that order; junction bases with no gene match: 2. The CDR3 region has the DNA TGTGCCAGCGACAGGGGGCTGAGCAATCAGCCCCAGCATTTT. Translating gives CASDRGLSNQPQHF.

This clone has more than one count but fewer than ten. The rearrangement uses TRBV19 and TRBJ1-5, with 8 bases fitting TRBD1. CDR3 size: 17 residues. Germline CDR1 LNHDA, CDR2 SQIVND (reference sequence). V dropped 4 bases and J dropped 4; count of bases not matched to a gene: 12. The CDR3 is CASSKFRAGGMNQPQHF. The CDR3 DNA follows: TGTGCCAGTAGTAAGTTTAGGGCAGGGGGCATGAATCAGCCCCAGCATTTT.

V and J are TRBV27 and TRBJ2-7; weak D call: TRBD1 (5 bases). This CDR3 is 14 amino acids long. Trimming took 0 bases from V and 3 from J, leaving 9 bases between them. Germline V gives CDR1 MNHEY, CDR2 SMNVEV (reference sequence). This chain's CDR3 is CASSLSGRDYEQYF. CDR3 bases: TGTGCCAGCAGTTTATCGGGCAGGGACTACGAGCAGTACTTC.

This sequence joins TRBV6-6 and TRBJ2-7, with 7 bases fitting TRBD1. Germline CDR1 MNHNY, CDR2 SVGAGI (reference sequence). There are 13 residues in the CDR3. V shed 7 bases and J 4 bases; nucleotides not matched to a gene: 7. The DNA of the CDR3 is TGTGCCAGCATACAGGGGAGATCATACGAGCAGTACTTC. It specifies CASIQGRSYEQYF.

This clone was seen once. The chain joins TRBV7-9 to TRBJ2-5, with TRBD1 as a possible D gene (6 bases). V was pared by 4 bases and J by 6 bases, with 24 bases between. The CDR3 length is 17 residues. The germline CDR1 and CDR2 sequences are SEHNR and FQNEAQ (reference sequence). DNA of the CDR3: TGTGCCAGCAGCTCCCCGCTCCGAAACAGGGTAATGAAGACCCAGTACTTC. Its translation is CASSSPLRNRVMKTQYF.

This chain links TRBV5-1 with TRBJ1-5; TRBD1 matches at 8 bases. Germline CDR1 reads SGHRS; CDR2 reads YFSETQ. This CDR3 has 16 residues. The J segment lost 0 bases and the V segment lost 4 bases, leaving 6 bases of the junction unmatched. DNA of the CDR3: TGCGCCAGCAGCACCGGACAGGGAGGTAGCAATCAGCCCCAGCATTTT. Protein: CASSTGQGGSNQPQHF.